This record covers a single TCR beta chain. As yet, its antigen is unknown. This record belongs to a study of shared clonotypes between healthy human individuals. Study background: For every donor, three CD4 naive, three CD4 memory, two CD8 naive and one CD8 memory plates were used. Study conclusions and caveats: Although depth was large, rarefaction showed that sequencing of the sorted subsets was incomplete.

Subsets obtained from CD4+ cells comprised CD45RA+ naive and CD45RA-negative memory cells. Germline CDR1 is GTSNPN and CDR2 is SVGIG (reference sequence). The CDR3 extends over 14 amino acids. V was pared by 1 base and J by 1 base, with 9 bases between. An approximately 200 ng quantity of DNA, some 30,000 T cell genomes, went into the sorted-subset replicate PCRs. Clones were sequenced by immunoSEQ multiplex PCR, and TCRdb holds only the in-frame ones, with some missing. The sample lists 2,500,000 or so clones; roughly nine tenths were seen once. The material sequenced was naive CD4+ T cells sorted from blood. Subset given: CD45RA+ positively selected. This TCR was sampled from a man aged 18 to 35 in good health. The chain links TRBV30 to TRBJ2-3; no definite D call. The CDR3 sequence is CAWSDLVGTDTQYF. Written as DNA, the CDR3 is TGTGCCTGGAGTGACTTAGTCGGCACAGATACGCAGTATTTT.